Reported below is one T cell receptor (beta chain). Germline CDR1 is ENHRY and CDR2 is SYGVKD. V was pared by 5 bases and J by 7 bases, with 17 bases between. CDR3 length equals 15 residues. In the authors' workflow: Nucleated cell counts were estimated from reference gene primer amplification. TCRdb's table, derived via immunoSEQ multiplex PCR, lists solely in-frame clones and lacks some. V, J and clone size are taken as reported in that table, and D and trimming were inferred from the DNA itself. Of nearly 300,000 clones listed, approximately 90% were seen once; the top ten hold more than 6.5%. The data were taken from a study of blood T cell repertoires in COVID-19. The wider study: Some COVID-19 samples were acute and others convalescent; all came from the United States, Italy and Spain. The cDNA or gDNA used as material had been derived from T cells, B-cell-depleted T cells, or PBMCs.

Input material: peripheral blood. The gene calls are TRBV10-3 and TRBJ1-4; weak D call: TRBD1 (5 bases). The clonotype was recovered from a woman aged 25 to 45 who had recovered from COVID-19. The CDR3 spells CAISRSGTEGEKLFF. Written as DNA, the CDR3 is TGTGCCATCAGTCGTTCCGGGACGGAGGGTGAAAAACTGTTTTTT.